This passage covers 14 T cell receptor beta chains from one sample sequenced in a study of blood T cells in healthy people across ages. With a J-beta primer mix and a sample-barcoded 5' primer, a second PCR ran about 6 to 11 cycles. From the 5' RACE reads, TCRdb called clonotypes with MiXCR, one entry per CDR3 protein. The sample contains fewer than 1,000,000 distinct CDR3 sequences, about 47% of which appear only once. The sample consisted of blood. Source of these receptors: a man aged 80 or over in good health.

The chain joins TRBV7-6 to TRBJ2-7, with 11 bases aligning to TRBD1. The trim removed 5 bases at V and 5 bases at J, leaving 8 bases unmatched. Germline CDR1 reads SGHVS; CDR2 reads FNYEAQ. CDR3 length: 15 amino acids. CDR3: CASSLGQGAVDEQYF. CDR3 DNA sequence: TGTGCCAGCAGCCTCGGACAGGGGGCAGTGGACGAGCAGTACTTC.

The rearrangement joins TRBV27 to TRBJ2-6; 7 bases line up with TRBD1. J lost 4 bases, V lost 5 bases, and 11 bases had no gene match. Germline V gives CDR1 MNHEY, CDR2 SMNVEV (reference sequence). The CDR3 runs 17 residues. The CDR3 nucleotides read TGTGCCAGCAGTCCCTCTCACAGGGGCGCGGGGGCCAACGTCCTGACTTTC. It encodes CASSPSHRGAGANVLTF.

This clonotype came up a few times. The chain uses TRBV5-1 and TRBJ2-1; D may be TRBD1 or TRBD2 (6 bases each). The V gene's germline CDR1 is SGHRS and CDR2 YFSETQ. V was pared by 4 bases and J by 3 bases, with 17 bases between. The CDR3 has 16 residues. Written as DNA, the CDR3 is TGCGCCAGCAGCCACGGGGGCGGTGCAGGCTACAATGAGCAGTTCTTC. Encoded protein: CASSHGGGAGYNEQFF.

The DNA for the CDR3 is TGTGCCAGCAGTACGCAGGACAGGGGGCTTTACAATGAGCAGTTCTTC. It specifies CASSTQDRGLYNEQFF. The chain has TRBV28 and TRBJ2-1; 11 bases map to TRBD1. Germline V gene lookup returns CDR1 MDHEN and CDR2 SYDVKM. The CDR3 is made up of 16 amino acids. J was trimmed by 4 bases and V by 5 bases; bases with no gene match: 7. Full variable domain (remainder filled in from reference TRBV28 and TRBJ2-1): DVKVTQSSRYLVKRTGEKVFLECVQDMDHENMFWYRQDPGLGLRLIYFSYDVKMKEKGDIPEGYSVSREKKERFSLILESASTNQTSMYLCASSTQDRGLYNEQFFGPGTRLTVL.

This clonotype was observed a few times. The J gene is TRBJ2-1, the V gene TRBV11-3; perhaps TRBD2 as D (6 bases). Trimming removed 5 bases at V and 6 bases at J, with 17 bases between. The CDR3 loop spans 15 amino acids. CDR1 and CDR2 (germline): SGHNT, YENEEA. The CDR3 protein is CASSLVLGGVNEQFF. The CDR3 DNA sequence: TGTGCCAGCAGCCTCGTCTTGGGGGGAGTCAATGAGCAGTTCTTC.

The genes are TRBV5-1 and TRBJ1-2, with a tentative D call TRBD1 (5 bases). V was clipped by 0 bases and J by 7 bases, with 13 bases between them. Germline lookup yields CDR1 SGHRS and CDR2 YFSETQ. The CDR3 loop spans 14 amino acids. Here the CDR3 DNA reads TGCGCCAGCAGCTTGGCCGGGGGAATCCTTGGCTACACCTTC. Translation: CASSLAGGILGYTF.

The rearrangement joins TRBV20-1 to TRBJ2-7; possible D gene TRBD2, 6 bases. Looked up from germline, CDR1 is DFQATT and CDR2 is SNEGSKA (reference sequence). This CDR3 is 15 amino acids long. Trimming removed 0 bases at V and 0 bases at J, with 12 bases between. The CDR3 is CSAREGLANSYEQYF. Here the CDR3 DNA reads TGCAGTGCTAGAGAAGGTCTAGCGAACTCCTACGAGCAGTACTTC.

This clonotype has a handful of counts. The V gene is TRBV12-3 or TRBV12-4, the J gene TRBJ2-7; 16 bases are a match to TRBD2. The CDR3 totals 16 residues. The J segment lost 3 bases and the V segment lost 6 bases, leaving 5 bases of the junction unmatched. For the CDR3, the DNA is TGTGCCAGCAGGGGGACTAGCGGGAGGGCGGGCTACGAGCAGTACTTC. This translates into CASRGTSGRAGYEQYF.

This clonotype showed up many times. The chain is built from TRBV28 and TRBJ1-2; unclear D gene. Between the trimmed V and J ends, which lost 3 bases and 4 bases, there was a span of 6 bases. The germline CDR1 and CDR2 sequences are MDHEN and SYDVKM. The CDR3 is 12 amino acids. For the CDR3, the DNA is TGTGCCAGCAGTTTGCCTCGCTATGGCTACACCTTC. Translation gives CASSLPRYGYTF.

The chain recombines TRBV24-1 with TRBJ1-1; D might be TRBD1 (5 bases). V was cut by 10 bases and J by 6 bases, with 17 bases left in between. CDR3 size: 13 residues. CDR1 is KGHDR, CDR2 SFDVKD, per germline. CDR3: CATERGERSEAFF. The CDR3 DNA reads TGTGCCACAGAACGGGGGGAAAGGTCTGAAGCTTTCTTT.

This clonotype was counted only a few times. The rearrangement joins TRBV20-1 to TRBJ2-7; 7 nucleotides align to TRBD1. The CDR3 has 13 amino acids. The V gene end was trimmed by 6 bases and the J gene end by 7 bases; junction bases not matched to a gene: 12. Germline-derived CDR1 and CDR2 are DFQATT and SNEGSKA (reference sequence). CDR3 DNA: TGCAGTGCAGGGGGCAGGGGATCGAATGAGCAGTACTTC. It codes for CSAGGRGSNEQYF.

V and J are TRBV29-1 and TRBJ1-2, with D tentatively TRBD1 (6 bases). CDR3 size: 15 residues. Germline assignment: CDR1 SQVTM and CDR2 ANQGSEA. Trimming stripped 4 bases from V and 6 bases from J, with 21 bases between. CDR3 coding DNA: TGCAGCGTTGGCAAGGGGATCGGACAGATTAATGGCTACACCTTC. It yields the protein CSVGKGIGQINGYTF.

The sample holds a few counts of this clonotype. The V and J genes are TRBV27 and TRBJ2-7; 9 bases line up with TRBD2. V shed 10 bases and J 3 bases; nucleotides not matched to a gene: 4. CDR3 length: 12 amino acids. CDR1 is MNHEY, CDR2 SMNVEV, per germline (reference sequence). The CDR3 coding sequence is TGTGCCACCCAGACTAGCGGCTACGAGCAGTACTTC. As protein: CATQTSGYEQYF.

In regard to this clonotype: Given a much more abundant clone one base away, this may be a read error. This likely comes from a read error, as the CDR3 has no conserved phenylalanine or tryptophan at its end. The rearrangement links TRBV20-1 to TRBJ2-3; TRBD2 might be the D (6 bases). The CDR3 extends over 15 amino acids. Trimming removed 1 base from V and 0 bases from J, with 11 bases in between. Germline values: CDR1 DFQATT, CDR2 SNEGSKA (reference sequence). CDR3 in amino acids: CSARGSGTSTDTQYC. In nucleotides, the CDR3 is TGCAGTGCTAGAGGTAGCGGTACTAGCACAGATACGCAGTATTGT.